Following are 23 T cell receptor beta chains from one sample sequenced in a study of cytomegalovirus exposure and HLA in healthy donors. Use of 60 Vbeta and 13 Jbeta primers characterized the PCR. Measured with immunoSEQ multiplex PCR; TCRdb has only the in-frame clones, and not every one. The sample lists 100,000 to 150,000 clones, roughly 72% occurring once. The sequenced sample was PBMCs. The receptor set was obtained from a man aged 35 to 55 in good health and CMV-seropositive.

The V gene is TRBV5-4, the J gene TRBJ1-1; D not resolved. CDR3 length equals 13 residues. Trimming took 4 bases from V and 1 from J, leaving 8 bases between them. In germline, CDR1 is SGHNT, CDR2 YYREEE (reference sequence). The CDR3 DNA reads TGTGCCAGCAGCGAACAGACGAACACTGAAGCTTTCTTT. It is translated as CASSEQTNTEAFF.

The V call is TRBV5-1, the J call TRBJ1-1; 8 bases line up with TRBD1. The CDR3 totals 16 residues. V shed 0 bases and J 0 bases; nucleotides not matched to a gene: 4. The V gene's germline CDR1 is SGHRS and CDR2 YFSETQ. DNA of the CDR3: TGCGCCAGCAGCTTGGATTGGACAGGGATGAACACTGAAGCTTTCTTT. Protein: CASSLDWTGMNTEAFF.

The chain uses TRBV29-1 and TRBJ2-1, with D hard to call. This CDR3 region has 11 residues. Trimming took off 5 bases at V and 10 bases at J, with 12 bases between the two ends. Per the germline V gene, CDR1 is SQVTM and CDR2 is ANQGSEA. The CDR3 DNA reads TGCAGCGTTTCCAAGTCAGGCGAGCAGTTCTTC. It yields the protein CSVSKSGEQFF.

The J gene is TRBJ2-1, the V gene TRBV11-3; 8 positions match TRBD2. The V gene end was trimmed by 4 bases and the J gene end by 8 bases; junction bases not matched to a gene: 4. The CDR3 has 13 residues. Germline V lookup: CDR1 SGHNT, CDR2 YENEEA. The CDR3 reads CASSWRAGDEQFF. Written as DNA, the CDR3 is TGTGCCAGCAGCTGGAGAGCGGGGGATGAGCAGTTCTTC. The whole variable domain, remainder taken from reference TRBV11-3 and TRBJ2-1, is EAGVVQSPRYKIIEKKQPVAFWCNPISGHNTLYWYLQNLGQGPELLIRYENEEAVDDSQLPKDRFSAERLKGVDSTLKIQPAELGDSAVYLCASSWRAGDEQFFGPGTRLTVL.

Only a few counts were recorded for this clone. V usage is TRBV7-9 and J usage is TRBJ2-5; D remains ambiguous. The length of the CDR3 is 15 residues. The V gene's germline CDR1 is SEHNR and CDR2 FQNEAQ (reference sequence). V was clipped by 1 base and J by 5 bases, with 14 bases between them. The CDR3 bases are TGTGCCAGCAGCTTAGTTGGCGGATCTGGGGAGACCCAGTACTTC. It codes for CASSLVGGSGETQYF.

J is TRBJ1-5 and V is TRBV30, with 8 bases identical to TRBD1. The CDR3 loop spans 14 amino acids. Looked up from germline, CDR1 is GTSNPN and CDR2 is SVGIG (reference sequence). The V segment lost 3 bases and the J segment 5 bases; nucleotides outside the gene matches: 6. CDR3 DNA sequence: TGTGCCTGGAGCGCCGACAGGGGCTATCAGCCCCAGCATTTT. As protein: CAWSADRGYQPQHF.

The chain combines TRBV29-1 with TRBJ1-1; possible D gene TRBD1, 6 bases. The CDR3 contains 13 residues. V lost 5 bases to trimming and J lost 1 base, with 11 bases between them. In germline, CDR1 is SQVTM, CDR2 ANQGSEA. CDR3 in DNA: TGCAGCGTTCACTCAGGGGCGAACACTGAAGCTTTCTTT. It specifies CSVHSGANTEAFF.

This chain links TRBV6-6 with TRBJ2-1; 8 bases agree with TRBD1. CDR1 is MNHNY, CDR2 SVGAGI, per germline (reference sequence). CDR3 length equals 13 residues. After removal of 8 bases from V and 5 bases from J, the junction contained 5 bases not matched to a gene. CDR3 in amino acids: CASEDRGHNEQFF. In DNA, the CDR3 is TGTGCCAGCGAAGACAGGGGCCACAATGAGCAGTTCTTC.

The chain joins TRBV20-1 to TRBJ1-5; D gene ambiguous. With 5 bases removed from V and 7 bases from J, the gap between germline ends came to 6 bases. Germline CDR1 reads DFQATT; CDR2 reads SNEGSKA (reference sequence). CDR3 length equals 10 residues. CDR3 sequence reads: CSASGQPQHF. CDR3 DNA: TGCAGTGCTTCGGGGCAGCCCCAGCATTTT.

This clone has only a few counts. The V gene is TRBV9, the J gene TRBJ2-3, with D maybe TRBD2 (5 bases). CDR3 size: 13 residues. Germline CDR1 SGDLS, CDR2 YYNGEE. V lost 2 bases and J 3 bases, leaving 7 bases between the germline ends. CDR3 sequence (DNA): TGTGCCAGCAGCGTTACGGGGACAGATACGCAGTATTTT. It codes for CASSVTGTDTQYF.

CDR3 DNA: TGCGCCAGCAGCTTGAATGTAAACACTGAAGCTTTCTTT. This translates into CASSLNVNTEAFF. The chain has TRBV5-1 and TRBJ1-1; D gene ambiguous. Trimming removed 1 base at V and 2 bases at J, with 6 bases between. CDR3 length: 13 amino acids. Germline V gene lookup returns CDR1 SGHRS and CDR2 YFSETQ.

The DNA of the CDR3 is TGTGCCAGCAGCGACGACGGGACAGAGATCTCTGTTGGGGCCAACGTCCTGACTTTC. Its protein product is CASSDDGTEISVGANVLTF. V is TRBV11-2 and J is TRBJ2-6; 7 bases align to TRBD1. CDR1 is SGHAT and CDR2 is FQNNGV in the germline V gene. The CDR3 has 19 amino acids. J gave up 3 bases and V 5 bases, and 16 bases lay outside the gene matches.

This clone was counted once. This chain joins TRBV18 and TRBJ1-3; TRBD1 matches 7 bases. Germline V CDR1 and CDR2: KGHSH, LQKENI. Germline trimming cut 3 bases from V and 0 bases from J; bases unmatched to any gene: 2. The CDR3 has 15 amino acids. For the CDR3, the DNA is TGTGCCAGCTCACCTACAGGGGACTCTGGAAACACCATATATTTT. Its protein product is CASSPTGDSGNTIYF. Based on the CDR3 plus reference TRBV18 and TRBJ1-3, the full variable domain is NAGVMQNPRHLVRRRGQEARLRCSPMKGHSHVYWYRQLPEEGLKFMVYLQKENIIDESGMPKERFSAEFPKEGPSILRIQQVVRGDSAAYFCASSPTGDSGNTIYFGEGSWLTVV.

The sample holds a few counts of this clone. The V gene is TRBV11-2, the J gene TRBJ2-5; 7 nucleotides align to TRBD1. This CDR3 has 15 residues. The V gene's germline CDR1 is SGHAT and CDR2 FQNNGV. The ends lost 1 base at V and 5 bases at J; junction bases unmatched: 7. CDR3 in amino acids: CASSLGPGQVETQYF. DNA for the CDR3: TGTGCCAGCAGCTTAGGTCCCGGACAGGTGGAGACCCAGTACTTC. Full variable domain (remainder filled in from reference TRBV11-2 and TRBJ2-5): EAGVAQSPRYKIIEKRQSVAFWCNPISGHATLYWYQQILGQGPKLLIQFQNNGVVDDSQLPKDRFSAERLKGVDSTLKIQPAKLEDSAVYLCASSLGPGQVETQYFGPGTRLLVL.

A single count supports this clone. The CDR3 sequence is CAWSQGQGDSPLHF. CDR3 coding DNA: TGTGCCTGGAGTCAAGGTCAAGGGGATTCACCCCTCCACTTT. The V and J genes are TRBV30 and TRBJ1-6; weak D call: TRBD1 (5 bases). Germline V gives CDR1 GTSNPN, CDR2 SVGIG (reference sequence). V was trimmed by 2 bases and J by 8 bases, leaving 13 bases between them. The CDR3 extends over 14 amino acids.

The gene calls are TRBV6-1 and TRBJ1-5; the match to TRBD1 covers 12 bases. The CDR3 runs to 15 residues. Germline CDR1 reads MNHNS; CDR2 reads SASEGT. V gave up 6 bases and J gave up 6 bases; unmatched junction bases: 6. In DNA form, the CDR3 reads TGTGCCAGCAGGACCGGGACAGGGGGCGGTCAGCCCCAGCATTTT. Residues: CASRTGTGGGQPQHF.

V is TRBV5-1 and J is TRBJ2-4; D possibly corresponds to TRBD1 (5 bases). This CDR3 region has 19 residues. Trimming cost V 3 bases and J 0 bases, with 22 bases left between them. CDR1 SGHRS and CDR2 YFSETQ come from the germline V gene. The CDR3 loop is CASSYPDRHERLAKNIQYF. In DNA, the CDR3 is TGCGCCAGCAGCTACCCCGACAGACACGAAAGACTAGCCAAAAACATTCAGTACTTC.

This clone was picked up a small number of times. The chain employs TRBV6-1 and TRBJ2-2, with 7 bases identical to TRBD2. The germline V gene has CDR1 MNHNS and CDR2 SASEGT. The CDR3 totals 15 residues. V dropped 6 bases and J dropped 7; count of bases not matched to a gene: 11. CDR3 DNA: TGTGCCAGCAGGCTAGCGGTTCCTTCGGGCGGGGAGCTGTTTTTT. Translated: CASRLAVPSGGELFF.

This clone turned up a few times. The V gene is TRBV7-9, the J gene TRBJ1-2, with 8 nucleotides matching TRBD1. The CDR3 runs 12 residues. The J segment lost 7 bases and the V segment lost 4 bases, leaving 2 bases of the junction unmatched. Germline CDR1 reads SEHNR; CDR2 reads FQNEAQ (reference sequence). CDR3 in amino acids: CASSSDRAGYTF. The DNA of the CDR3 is TGTGCCAGCAGCTCGGACAGGGCTGGCTACACCTTC.

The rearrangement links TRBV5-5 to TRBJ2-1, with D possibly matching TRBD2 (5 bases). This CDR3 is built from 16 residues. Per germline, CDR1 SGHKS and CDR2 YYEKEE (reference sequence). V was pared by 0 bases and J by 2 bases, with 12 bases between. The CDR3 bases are TGTGCCAGCAGCTTGGGGGGAAGTAGCGCCTACAATGAGCAGTTCTTC. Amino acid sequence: CASSLGGSSAYNEQFF.

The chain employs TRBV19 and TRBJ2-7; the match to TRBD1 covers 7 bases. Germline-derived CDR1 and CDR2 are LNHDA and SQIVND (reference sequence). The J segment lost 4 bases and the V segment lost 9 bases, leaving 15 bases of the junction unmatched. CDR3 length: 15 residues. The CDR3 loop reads CASGEIGTEIYEQYF. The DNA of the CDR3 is TGTGCCAGCGGAGAAATCGGGACAGAAATATACGAGCAGTACTTC.

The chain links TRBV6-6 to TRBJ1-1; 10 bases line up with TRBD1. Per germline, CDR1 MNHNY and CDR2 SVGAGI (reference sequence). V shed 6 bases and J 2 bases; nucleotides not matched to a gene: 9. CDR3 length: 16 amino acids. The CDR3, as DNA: TGTGCCAGCAGGACACACGGGACAGGGGTAAACACTGAAGCTTTCTTT. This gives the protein CASRTHGTGVNTEAFF.

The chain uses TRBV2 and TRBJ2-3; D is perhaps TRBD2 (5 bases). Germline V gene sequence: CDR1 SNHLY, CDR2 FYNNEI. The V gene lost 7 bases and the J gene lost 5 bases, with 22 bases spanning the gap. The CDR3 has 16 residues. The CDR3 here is CASKKQAAPLKDTQYF. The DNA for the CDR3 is TGTGCCAGCAAGAAACAAGCGGCCCCTCTTAAAGATACGCAGTATTTT. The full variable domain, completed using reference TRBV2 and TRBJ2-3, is EPEVTQTPSHQVTQMGQEVILRCVPISNHLYFYWYRQILGQKVEFLVSFYNNEISEKSEIFDDQFSVERPDGSNFTLKIRSTKLEDSAMYFCASKKQAAPLKDTQYFGPGTRLTVL.